The T cell receptor (beta chain) described here comes from a study of blood T cell repertoires in COVID-19. Study background: Whether acute or convalescent, the COVID-19 samples came from the United States, Italy and Spain.

Patients in Seattle were enrolled during active infection, then followed longitudinally. As originally analysed: Nucleated cell number was recorded as an estimate derived from reference gene primer amplification. Only in-frame clones appear in the TCRdb table, and some are missing; sequencing was by immunoSEQ multiplex PCR. V, J and clone size were drawn from that table, and D and trimming were deduced from the DNA. The profile covers more than 300,000 clones, with roughly 86% appearing a single time and around 6.6% taken by the ten largest. The sample was peripheral blood. The receptor was isolated from a woman between 65 and 79 years old with COVID-19, enrolled during active disease.

CDR3: CASSSGGNTGELFF. CDR3 nucleotides: TGTGCCAGCAGCTCCGGGGGGAACACCGGGGAGCTGTTTTTT. This sequence joins TRBV7-7 and TRBJ2-2, with D perhaps matching TRBD2 (6 bases). Trimming removed 4 bases at V and 1 base at J, with 7 bases between. This CDR3 spans 14 amino acids. Germline assignment: CDR1 SSHAT and CDR2 FNYEAQ (reference sequence).